A selection of T cell receptor beta chains follows, all from one sample in a study of cytomegalovirus exposure and HLA in healthy donors. This table comes from immunoSEQ multiplex PCR, and its TCRdb copy is limited to in-frame clones, with some not included. The sample lists 150,000 to 200,000 clones; around 80% were seen once. Sequenced: PBMCs. The source is a woman in her forties or fifties in good health and CMV-seropositive. CDR3s include the opening cysteine and the closing phenylalanine or tryptophan. Each record gives: D gene, V gene, J gene, clone size, CDR3 DNA, CDR3 protein. The D gene is left open where the match is weak. Not all rows give a size; the values are once, few, many and, for expanded clones, a class.

D gene: TRBD1; V gene: TRBV5-4; J gene: TRBJ1-2; clone size: .; CDR3 DNA: TGTGCCAGCAGCGCATGGGATCCGGGACAGGGGGTCTATGGCTACACCTTC; CDR3 protein: CASSAWDPGQGVYGYTF
D gene: .; V gene: TRBV15; J gene: TRBJ2-3; clone size: .; CDR3 DNA: TGTGCCACCAGCAGACCGATAGCGGCGGCCACAGATACGCAGTATTTT; CDR3 protein: CATSRPIAAATDTQYF
D gene: TRBD2; V gene: TRBV30; J gene: TRBJ2-3; clone size: .; CDR3 DNA: TGTGCCTGGAGCCCGGGACTAGCCTCGCCAGATACGCAGTATTTT; CDR3 protein: CAWSPGLASPDTQYF
D gene: .; V gene: TRBV6-5; J gene: TRBJ1-3; clone size: once; CDR3 DNA: TGTGCCAGCAGTCCAGGGTTTGCTGGAAACACCATATATTTT; CDR3 protein: CASSPGFAGNTIYF
D gene: TRBD2; V gene: TRBV5-1; J gene: TRBJ2-1; clone size: .; CDR3 DNA: TGCGCCAGCAGCTTGCCAGGACTAGCGGGAGCCTATGAGCAGTTCTTC; CDR3 protein: CASSLPGLAGAYEQFF
D gene: .; V gene: TRBV19; J gene: TRBJ2-2; clone size: .; CDR3 DNA: TGTGCCAGTAGTATCACTCACGGCACCGGGGAGCTGTTTTTT; CDR3 protein: CASSITHGTGELFF
D gene: TRBD1; V gene: TRBV30; J gene: TRBJ1-6; clone size: .; CDR3 DNA: TGTGCCTGGCAATTCCCGACAGGGAGGCATTCACCCCTCCACTTT; CDR3 protein: CAWQFPTGRHSPLHF
D gene: .; V gene: TRBV29-1; J gene: TRBJ2-1; clone size: few; CDR3 DNA: TGCAGCGTTGGTGAACTGGTGCAGTTCTTC; CDR3 protein: CSVGELVQFF
D gene: TRBD1; V gene: TRBV5-6; J gene: TRBJ1-4; clone size: .; CDR3 DNA: TGTGCCAGCAGCCAAAGTGGACAGGCGTTAATGTTTTTT; CDR3 protein: CASSQSGQALMFF
D gene: TRBD2; V gene: TRBV2; J gene: TRBJ2-2; clone size: .; CDR3 DNA: TGTGCCAGCAGTGCACCGACTAGCCGACACGGGGAGCTGTTTTTT; CDR3 protein: CASSAPTSRHGELFF
D gene: .; V gene: TRBV7-9; J gene: TRBJ2-7; clone size: .; CDR3 DNA: TGTGCCAGCAGCTTTGAGGGTCGGGAGCAGTACTTC; CDR3 protein: CASSFEGREQYF
D gene: TRBD1; V gene: TRBV29-1; J gene: TRBJ1-1; clone size: .; CDR3 DNA: TGCAGCTCCAGGGGGGCTCAGAACACTGAAGCTTTCTTT; CDR3 protein: CSSRGAQNTEAFF
D gene: TRBD1; V gene: TRBV19; J gene: TRBJ2-7; clone size: .; CDR3 DNA: TGTGCCAGTAGAGCCGGACAGGGCTACGAGCAGTACTTC; CDR3 protein: CASRAGQGYEQYF
D gene: .; V gene: TRBV9; J gene: TRBJ2-6; clone size: .; CDR3 DNA: TGTGCCAGCAATTACCAAGCCTCTGGGGCCAACGTCCTGACTTTC; CDR3 protein: CASNYQASGANVLTF
D gene: .; V gene: TRBV7-3; J gene: TRBJ1-1; clone size: few; CDR3 DNA: TGTGCCAGCAGCTTGCGGTCCAACACTGAAGCTTTCTTT; CDR3 protein: CASSLRSNTEAFF
D gene: .; V gene: TRBV27; J gene: TRBJ1-2; clone size: .; CDR3 DNA: TGTGCCAGCAGCGGGACTAACTATGGCTACACCTTC; CDR3 protein: CASSGTNYGYTF
D gene: TRBD1; V gene: TRBV11-3; J gene: TRBJ2-1; clone size: .; CDR3 DNA: TGTGCCAGCAGCGCCCGGACAGGGATTAATGAGCAGTTCTTC; CDR3 protein: CASSARTGINEQFF
D gene: TRBD1; V gene: TRBV30; J gene: TRBJ1-2; clone size: .; CDR3 DNA: TGTGCCTGGAGTGCATACCGGCCAGGGGGAGGCTACACCTTC; CDR3 protein: CAWSAYRPGGGYTF
D gene: .; V gene: TRBV28; J gene: TRBJ2-1; clone size: .; CDR3 DNA: TGTGCCAGCGGTTTATCGCCCACAGGGGAGCAGTTCTTC; CDR3 protein: CASGLSPTGEQFF
D gene: .; V gene: TRBV4-3; J gene: TRBJ1-1; clone size: .; CDR3 DNA: TGCGCCAGCAGCCAAGAAAGACTCGCGGAAGCTTTCTTT; CDR3 protein: CASSQERLAEAFF
D gene: .; V gene: TRBV27; J gene: TRBJ1-2; clone size: .; CDR3 DNA: TGTGCCAGCAGCCGGAGGGGCGAAGTCTATGGCTACACCTTC; CDR3 protein: CASSRRGEVYGYTF
D gene: .; V gene: TRBV6-5; J gene: TRBJ1-2; clone size: .; CDR3 DNA: TGTGCCAGCAGTTATTTGGGAGAAAATGGCTACACCTTC; CDR3 protein: CASSYLGENGYTF
D gene: .; V gene: TRBV7-3; J gene: TRBJ2-3; clone size: .; CDR3 DNA: TGTGCCAGCAGCCCTCTCCAGGGTCCGCAGTATTTT; CDR3 protein: CASSPLQGPQYF
D gene: .; V gene: TRBV6-4; J gene: TRBJ1-3; clone size: .; CDR3 DNA: TGTGCCACCCCGGGCTCTGGAAACACCATATATTTT; CDR3 protein: CATPGSGNTIYF
D gene: .; V gene: TRBV13; J gene: TRBJ2-1; clone size: .; CDR3 DNA: TGTGCCAGTCCGAACGTTCCAGGGACACCATCCTACAATGAGCAGTTCTTC; CDR3 protein: CASPNVPGTPSYNEQFF
D gene: .; V gene: TRBV15; J gene: TRBJ1-5; clone size: .; CDR3 DNA: TGTGCCACCAGCAGCCCAGGTAGCAATCAGCCCCAGCATTTT; CDR3 protein: CATSSPGSNQPQHF
D gene: TRBD2; V gene: TRBV7-2; J gene: TRBJ2-3; clone size: .; CDR3 DNA: TGTGCCAGCAGCCCCCGGACTAGAGGCACAGATACGCAGTATTTT; CDR3 protein: CASSPRTRGTDTQYF
D gene: .; V gene: TRBV28; J gene: TRBJ2-5; clone size: .; CDR3 DNA: TGTGCCAGCAGTTTGGGCAGGGAAGAGACCCAGTACTTC; CDR3 protein: CASSLGREETQYF
D gene: TRBD1; V gene: TRBV30; J gene: TRBJ1-1; clone size: .; CDR3 DNA: TGTGCCTGGAGTGCCAACGCCGGGACAGGAGAAGAAGCTTTCTTT; CDR3 protein: CAWSANAGTGEEAFF
D gene: .; V gene: TRBV10-3; J gene: TRBJ2-3; clone size: .; CDR3 DNA: TGTGCCATCAGTGTGGGGACTTCTAGCGCAGATACGCAGTATTTT; CDR3 protein: CAISVGTSSADTQYF
D gene: TRBD1; V gene: TRBV28; J gene: TRBJ1-5; clone size: .; CDR3 DNA: TGTGCCAGCAGTCCGCTGACAGGGCGCTACAATCAGCCCCAGCATTTT; CDR3 protein: CASSPLTGRYNQPQHF
D gene: TRBD1; V gene: TRBV28; J gene: TRBJ1-1; clone size: .; CDR3 DNA: TGTGCCAGCAGTTTATTTGGGACAGCGGTGAACACTGAAGCTTTCTTT; CDR3 protein: CASSLFGTAVNTEAFF
D gene: TRBD2; V gene: TRBV5-1; J gene: TRBJ2-3; clone size: medium-sized; CDR3 DNA: TGCGCCAGCAGCTTGGTGGCTAGCGGGACAGATACGCAGTATTTT; CDR3 protein: CASSLVASGTDTQYF
D gene: .; V gene: TRBV2; J gene: TRBJ1-5; clone size: .; CDR3 DNA: TGTGCCAGCGCGCGGGAGATAGGAAATCAGCCCCAGCATTTT; CDR3 protein: CASAREIGNQPQHF
D gene: TRBD2; V gene: TRBV10-2; J gene: TRBJ2-3; clone size: .; CDR3 DNA: TGCGCCAGCGGACCTAGCGGGGGGACAGATACGCAGTATTTT; CDR3 protein: CASGPSGGTDTQYF
D gene: .; V gene: TRBV30; J gene: TRBJ1-2; clone size: .; CDR3 DNA: TGTGCCTGGAGTGTAGGAGGGGATGGCTACACCTTC; CDR3 protein: CAWSVGGDGYTF
D gene: .; V gene: TRBV30; J gene: TRBJ2-7; clone size: .; CDR3 DNA: TGTGCCTGGAGTACGACACTGACGCAGGGACAGTACTTC; CDR3 protein: CAWSTTLTQGQYF
D gene: TRBD2; V gene: TRBV6-1; J gene: TRBJ2-7; clone size: .; CDR3 DNA: TGTGCCAGCAGTGAAATGGGGGGAACTAGCGGGTACGAGCAGTACTTC; CDR3 protein: CASSEMGGTSGYEQYF
D gene: .; V gene: TRBV18; J gene: TRBJ1-4; clone size: .; CDR3 DNA: TGTGCCAGCTCACCCATGGGGACTTTAGAAGAAAAACTGTTTTTT; CDR3 protein: CASSPMGTLEEKLFF
D gene: .; V gene: TRBV5-1; J gene: TRBJ2-7; clone size: .; CDR3 DNA: TGCGCCAGCAGCTTCGGGAACTACGAGCAGTACTTC; CDR3 protein: CASSFGNYEQYF
D gene: TRBD2; V gene: TRBV7-2; J gene: TRBJ2-3; clone size: few; CDR3 DNA: TGTGCCAGCAGCTTAGAAGTCGGGAGGGCCACAGATACGCAGTATTTT; CDR3 protein: CASSLEVGRATDTQYF
D gene: .; V gene: TRBV5-1; J gene: TRBJ2-7; clone size: once; CDR3 DNA: TGCGCCAGCAGCTTGGGTTCCGGGGGCGAGCAGTACTTC; CDR3 protein: CASSLGSGGEQYF
D gene: TRBD1; V gene: TRBV7-2; J gene: TRBJ2-1; clone size: .; CDR3 DNA: TGTGCCAGCAGCTTAGGGACAGGGGTGTTCAATGAGCAGTTCTTC; CDR3 protein: CASSLGTGVFNEQFF
D gene: TRBD1; V gene: TRBV25-1; J gene: TRBJ2-7; clone size: few; CDR3 DNA: TGTGCCAGCAGTGATCAGGACAGGGGAATCTACGAGCAGTACTTC; CDR3 protein: CASSDQDRGIYEQYF
D gene: .; V gene: TRBV19; J gene: TRBJ2-1; clone size: .; CDR3 DNA: TGTGCCAGTAGTATTCATAGCGGAAGCTCCTACAATGAGCAGTTCTTC; CDR3 protein: CASSIHSGSSYNEQFF
D gene: .; V gene: TRBV10-3; J gene: TRBJ2-7; clone size: .; CDR3 DNA: TGTGCCATCAGTGCGTGGCAGGGGACCTACGAGCAGTACTTC; CDR3 protein: CAISAWQGTYEQYF
D gene: TRBD2; V gene: TRBV28; J gene: TRBJ2-5; clone size: once; CDR3 DNA: TGTGCCAGCAGTTCTCGACTAGCGGGGGGACAAGAGACCCAGTACTTC; CDR3 protein: CASSSRLAGGQETQYF
D gene: .; V gene: TRBV9; J gene: TRBJ1-3; clone size: .; CDR3 DNA: TGTGCCAGCAGCGTAGGTGCGGCCTCTGGAAACACCATATATTTT; CDR3 protein: CASSVGAASGNTIYF
D gene: .; V gene: TRBV5-5; J gene: TRBJ1-2; clone size: .; CDR3 DNA: TGTGCCAGCAGCAGACAGTCTCGGGGGAACTATGGCTACACCTTC; CDR3 protein: CASSRQSRGNYGYTF
D gene: .; V gene: TRBV2; J gene: TRBJ2-2; clone size: .; CDR3 DNA: TGTGCCAGCAGTGATCTGGTCCGGGGGTACACCGGGGAGCTGTTTTTT; CDR3 protein: CASSDLVRGYTGELFF
D gene: .; V gene: TRBV7-2; J gene: TRBJ1-6; clone size: once; CDR3 DNA: TGTGCCAGCAGCTTCTACAGGGAGTCCTCCTATAATTCACCCCTCCACTTT; CDR3 protein: CASSFYRESSYNSPLHF
D gene: .; V gene: TRBV28; J gene: TRBJ1-3; clone size: .; CDR3 DNA: TGTGCCAGCAGGGAGGGGCCGACTGGAAACACCATATATTTT; CDR3 protein: CASREGPTGNTIYF
D gene: TRBD1; V gene: TRBV19; J gene: TRBJ1-1; clone size: .; CDR3 DNA: TGTGCCAGTAGTACGCGACAGGGAATCTATACTGAAGCTTTCTTT; CDR3 protein: CASSTRQGIYTEAFF